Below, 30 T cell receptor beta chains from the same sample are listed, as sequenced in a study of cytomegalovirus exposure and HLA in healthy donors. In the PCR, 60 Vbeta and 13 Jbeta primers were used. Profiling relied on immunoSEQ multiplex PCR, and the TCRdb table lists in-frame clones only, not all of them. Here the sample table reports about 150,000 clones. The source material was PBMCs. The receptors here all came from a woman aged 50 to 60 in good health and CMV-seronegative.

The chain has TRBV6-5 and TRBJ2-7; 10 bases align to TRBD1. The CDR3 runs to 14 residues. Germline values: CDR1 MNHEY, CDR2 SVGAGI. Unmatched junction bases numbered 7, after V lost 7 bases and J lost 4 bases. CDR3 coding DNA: TGTGCCAGCAAAACCGGGACAGGGGTTTACGAGCAGTACTTC. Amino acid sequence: CASKTGTGVYEQYF.

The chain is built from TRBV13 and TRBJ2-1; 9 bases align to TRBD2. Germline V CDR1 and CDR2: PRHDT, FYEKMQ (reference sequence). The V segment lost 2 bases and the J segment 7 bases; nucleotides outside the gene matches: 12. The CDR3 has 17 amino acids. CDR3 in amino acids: CASSLRPSSGGRNEQFF. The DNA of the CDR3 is TGTGCCAGCAGCTTACGGCCCTCGAGCGGGGGGCGGAATGAGCAGTTCTTC.

DNA for the CDR3: TGTGCCAGCAGCGTAGTTAGCGGGGGGGCCGGTGAGCAGTTCTTC. This encodes CASSVVSGGAGEQFF. The V call is TRBV9, the J call TRBJ2-1; 11 positions agree with TRBD2. The ends lost 0 bases at V and 9 bases at J; junction bases unmatched: 5. The length of the CDR3 is 15 residues. CDR1 is SGDLS and CDR2 is YYNGEE in the germline V gene.

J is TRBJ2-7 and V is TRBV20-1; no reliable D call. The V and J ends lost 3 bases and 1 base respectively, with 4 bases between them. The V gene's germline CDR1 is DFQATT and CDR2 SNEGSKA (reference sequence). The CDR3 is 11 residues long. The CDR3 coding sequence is TGCAGTGCTAGGGAGTCCTACGAGCAGTACTTC. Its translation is CSARESYEQYF.

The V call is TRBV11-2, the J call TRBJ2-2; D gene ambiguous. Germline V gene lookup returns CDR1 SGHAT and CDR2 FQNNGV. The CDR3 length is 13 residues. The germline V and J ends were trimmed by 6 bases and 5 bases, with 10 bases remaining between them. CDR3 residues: CASRATGTGELFF. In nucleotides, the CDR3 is TGTGCCAGCAGGGCTACCGGGACCGGGGAGCTGTTTTTT. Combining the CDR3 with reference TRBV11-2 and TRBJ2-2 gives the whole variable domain EAGVAQSPRYKIIEKRQSVAFWCNPISGHATLYWYQQILGQGPKLLIQFQNNGVVDDSQLPKDRFSAERLKGVDSTLKIQPAKLEDSAVYLCASRATGTGELFFGEGSRLTVL.

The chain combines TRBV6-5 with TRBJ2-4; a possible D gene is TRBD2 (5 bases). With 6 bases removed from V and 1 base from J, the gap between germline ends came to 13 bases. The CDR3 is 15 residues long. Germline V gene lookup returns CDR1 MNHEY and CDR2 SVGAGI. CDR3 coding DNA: TGTGCCAGCAGCATGACGAGGGAGGCCAAAAACATTCAGTACTTC. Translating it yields CASSMTREAKNIQYF.

This CDR3 reads CASLAGDYQETQYF. Here the CDR3 DNA reads TGTGCCAGCCTAGCGGGGGACTACCAAGAGACCCAGTACTTC. V usage is TRBV11-1 and J usage is TRBJ2-5, with 10 positions matching TRBD2. The CDR3 contains 14 residues. The ends lost 8 bases at V and 0 bases at J; junction bases unmatched: 3. CDR1 is SGHAT, CDR2 FQDESV, per germline (reference sequence). Full variable domain (outside the CDR3, taken from reference TRBV11-1 and TRBJ2-5): EAEVAQSPRYKITEKSQAVAFWCDPISGHATLYWYRQILGQGPELLVQFQDESVVDDSQLPKDRFSAERLKGVDSTLKIQPAELGDSAMYLCASLAGDYQETQYFGPGTRLLVL.

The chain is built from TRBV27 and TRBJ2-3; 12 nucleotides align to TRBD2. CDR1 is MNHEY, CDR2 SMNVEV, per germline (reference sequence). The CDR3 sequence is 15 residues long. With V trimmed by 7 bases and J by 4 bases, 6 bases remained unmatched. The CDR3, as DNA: TGTGCCAGCAACGTACTAGCGGGAGGTCCAGATACGCAGTATTTT. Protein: CASNVLAGGPDTQYF.

Here the CDR3 reads CASTEDRVIDGYTF. For the CDR3, the DNA is TGTGCCAGCACCGAAGACAGGGTTATAGATGGCTACACCTTC. This chain joins TRBV28 and TRBJ1-2; 7 positions agree with TRBD1. J lost 6 bases, V lost 7 bases, and 11 bases had no gene match. The CDR3 totals 14 residues. Germline V gives CDR1 MDHEN, CDR2 SYDVKM.

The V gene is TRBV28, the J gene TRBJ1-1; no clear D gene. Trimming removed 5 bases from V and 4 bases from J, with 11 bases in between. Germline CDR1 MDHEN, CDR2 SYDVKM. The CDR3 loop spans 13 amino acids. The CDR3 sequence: CASSPPGSTEAFF. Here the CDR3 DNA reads TGTGCCAGCAGTCCCCCGGGGAGCACTGAAGCTTTCTTT.

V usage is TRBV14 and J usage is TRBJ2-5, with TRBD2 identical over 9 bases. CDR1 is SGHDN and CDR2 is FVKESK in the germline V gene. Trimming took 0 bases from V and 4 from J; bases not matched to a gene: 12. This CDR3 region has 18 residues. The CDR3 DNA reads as TGTGCCAGCAGCCAAGAGCCAGCGGGAGGAAGGCGGGGAGAGACCCAGTACTTC. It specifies CASSQEPAGGRRGETQYF.

CDR3 in amino acids: CAWSVQGVNQPQHF. CDR3 DNA: TGTGCCTGGAGTGTACAAGGGGTAAATCAGCCCCAGCATTTT. The rearrangement joins TRBV30 to TRBJ1-5; maybe TRBD1 (5 bases). CDR3 length: 14 amino acids. The V and J ends lost 0 bases and 4 bases respectively, with 10 bases between them. CDR1 is GTSNPN and CDR2 is SVGIG in the germline V gene (reference sequence).

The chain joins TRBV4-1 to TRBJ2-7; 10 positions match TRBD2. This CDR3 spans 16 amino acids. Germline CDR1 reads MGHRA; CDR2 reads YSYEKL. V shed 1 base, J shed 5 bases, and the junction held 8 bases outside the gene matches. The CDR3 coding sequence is TGCGCCAGCAGCCAAGTAGTAGCGGGAGGCTTCAACGAGCAGTACTTC. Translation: CASSQVVAGGFNEQYF.

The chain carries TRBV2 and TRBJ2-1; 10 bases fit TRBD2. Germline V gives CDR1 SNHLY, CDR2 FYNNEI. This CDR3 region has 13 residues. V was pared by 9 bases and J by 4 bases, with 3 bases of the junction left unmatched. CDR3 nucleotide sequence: TGTGCCAGTGAGCGGGGGGGTTACAATGAGCAGTTCTTC. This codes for CASERGGYNEQFF. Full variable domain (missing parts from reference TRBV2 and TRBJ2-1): EPEVTQTPSHQVTQMGQEVILRCVPISNHLYFYWYRQILGQKVEFLVSFYNNEISEKSEIFDDQFSVERPDGSNFTLKIRSTKLEDSAMYFCASERGGYNEQFFGPGTRLTVL.

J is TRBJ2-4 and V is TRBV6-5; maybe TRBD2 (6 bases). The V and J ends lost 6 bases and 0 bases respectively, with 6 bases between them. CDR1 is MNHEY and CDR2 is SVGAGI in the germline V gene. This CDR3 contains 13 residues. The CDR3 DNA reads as TGTGCCAGCAGGGGACTAGCCAAAAACATTCAGTACTTC. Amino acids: CASRGLAKNIQYF.

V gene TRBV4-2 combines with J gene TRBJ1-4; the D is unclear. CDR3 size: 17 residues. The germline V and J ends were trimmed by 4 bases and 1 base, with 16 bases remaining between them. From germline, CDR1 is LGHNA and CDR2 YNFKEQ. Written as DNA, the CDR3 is TGTGCCAGCAGCCTGACTGCGGGAGGTGGAACTAATGAAAAACTGTTTTTT. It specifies CASSLTAGGGTNEKLFF.

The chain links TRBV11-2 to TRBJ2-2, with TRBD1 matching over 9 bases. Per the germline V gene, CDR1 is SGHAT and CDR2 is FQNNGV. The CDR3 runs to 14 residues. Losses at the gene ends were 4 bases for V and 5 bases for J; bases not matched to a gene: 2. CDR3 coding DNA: TGTGCCAGCAGCTGGGACAGGGAGACCGGGGAGCTGTTTTTT. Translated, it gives CASSWDRETGELFF.

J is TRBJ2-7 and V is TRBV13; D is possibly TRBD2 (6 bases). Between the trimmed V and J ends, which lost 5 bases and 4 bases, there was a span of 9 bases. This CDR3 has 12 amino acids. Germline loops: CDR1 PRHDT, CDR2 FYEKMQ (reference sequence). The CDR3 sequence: CASSVSGYEQYF. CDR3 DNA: TGTGCCAGCAGCGTTAGCGGTTACGAGCAGTACTTC.

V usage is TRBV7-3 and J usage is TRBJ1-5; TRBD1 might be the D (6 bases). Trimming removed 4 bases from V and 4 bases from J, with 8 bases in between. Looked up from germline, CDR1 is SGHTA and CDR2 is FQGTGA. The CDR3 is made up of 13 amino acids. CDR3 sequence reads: CASSSDRNQPQHF. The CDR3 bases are TGTGCCAGCAGCTCGGACAGAAATCAGCCCCAGCATTTT. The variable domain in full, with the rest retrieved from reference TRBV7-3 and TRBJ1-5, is GAGVSQTPSNKVTEKGKYVELRCDPISGHTALYWYRQSLGQGPEFLIYFQGTGAADDSGLPNDRFFAVRPEGSVSTLKIQRTERGDSAVYLCASSSDRNQPQHFGDGTRLSIL.

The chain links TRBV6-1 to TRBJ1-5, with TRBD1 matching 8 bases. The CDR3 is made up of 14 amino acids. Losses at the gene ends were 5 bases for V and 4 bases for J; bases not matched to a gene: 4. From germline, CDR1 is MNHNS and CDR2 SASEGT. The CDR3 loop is CASSSRQGNQPQHF. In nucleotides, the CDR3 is TGTGCCAGCAGTTCCCGACAGGGGAATCAGCCCCAGCATTTT.

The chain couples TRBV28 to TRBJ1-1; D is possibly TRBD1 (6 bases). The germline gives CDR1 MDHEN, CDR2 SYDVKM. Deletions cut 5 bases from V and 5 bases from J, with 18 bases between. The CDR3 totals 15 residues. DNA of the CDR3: TGTGCCAGCAGTACAACAGGGTTGAAGTGGACTGAAGCTTTCTTT. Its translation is CASSTTGLKWTEAFF.

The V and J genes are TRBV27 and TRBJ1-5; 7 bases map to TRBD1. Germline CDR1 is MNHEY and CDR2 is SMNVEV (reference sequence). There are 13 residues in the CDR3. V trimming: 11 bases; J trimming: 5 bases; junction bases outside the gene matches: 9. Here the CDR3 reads CAPPDREYQPQHF. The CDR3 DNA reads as TGTGCCCCGCCCGACAGGGAATATCAGCCCCAGCATTTT.

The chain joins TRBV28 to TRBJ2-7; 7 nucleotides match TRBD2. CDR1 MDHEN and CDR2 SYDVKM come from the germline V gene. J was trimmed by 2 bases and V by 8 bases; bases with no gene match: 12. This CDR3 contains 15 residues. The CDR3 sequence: CASRYRGERTYEQYF. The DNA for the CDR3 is TGTGCCAGCCGATATCGGGGGGAACGGACCTACGAGCAGTACTTC. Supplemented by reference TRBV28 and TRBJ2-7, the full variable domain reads DVKVTQSSRYLVKRTGEKVFLECVQDMDHENMFWYRQDPGLGLRLIYFSYDVKMKEKGDIPEGYSVSREKKERFSLILESASTNQTSMYLCASRYRGERTYEQYFGPGTRLTVT.

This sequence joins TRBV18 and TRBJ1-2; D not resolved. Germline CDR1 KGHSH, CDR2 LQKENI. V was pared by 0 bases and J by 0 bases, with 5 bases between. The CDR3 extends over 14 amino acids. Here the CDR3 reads CASSPPQANYGYTF. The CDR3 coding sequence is TGTGCCAGCTCACCACCCCAGGCTAACTATGGCTACACCTTC. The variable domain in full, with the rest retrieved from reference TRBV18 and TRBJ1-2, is NAGVMQNPRHLVRRRGQEARLRCSPMKGHSHVYWYRQLPEEGLKFMVYLQKENIIDESGMPKERFSAEFPKEGPSILRIQQVVRGDSAAYFCASSPPQANYGYTFGSGTRLTVV.

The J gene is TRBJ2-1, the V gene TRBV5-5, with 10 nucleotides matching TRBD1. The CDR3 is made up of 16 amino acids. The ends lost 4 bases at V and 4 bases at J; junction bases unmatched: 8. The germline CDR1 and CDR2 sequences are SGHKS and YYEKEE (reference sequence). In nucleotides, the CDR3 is TGTGCCAGCAGCGTAACCGGGACAGGGGCATACAATGAGCAGTTCTTC. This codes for CASSVTGTGAYNEQFF.

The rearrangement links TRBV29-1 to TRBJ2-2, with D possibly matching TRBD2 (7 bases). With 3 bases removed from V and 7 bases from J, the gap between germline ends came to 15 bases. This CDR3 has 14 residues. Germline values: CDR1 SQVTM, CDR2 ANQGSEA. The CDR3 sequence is CSVDFGGHGGELFF. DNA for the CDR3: TGCAGCGTTGACTTCGGGGGGCACGGCGGGGAGCTGTTTTTT.

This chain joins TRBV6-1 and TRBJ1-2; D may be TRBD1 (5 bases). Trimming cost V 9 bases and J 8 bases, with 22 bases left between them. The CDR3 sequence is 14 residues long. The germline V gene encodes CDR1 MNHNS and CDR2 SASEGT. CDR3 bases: TGTGCCAGTGCAGGGTTTCCCAACGATGTCGGCTACACCTTC. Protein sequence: CASAGFPNDVGYTF.

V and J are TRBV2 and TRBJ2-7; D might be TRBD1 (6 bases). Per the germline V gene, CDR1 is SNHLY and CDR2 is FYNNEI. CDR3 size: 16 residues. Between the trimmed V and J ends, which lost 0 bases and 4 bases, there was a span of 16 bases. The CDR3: CASSEAGRGLRYEQYF. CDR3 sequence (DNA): TGTGCCAGCAGTGAAGCCGGCAGGGGCCTCCGTTACGAGCAGTACTTC. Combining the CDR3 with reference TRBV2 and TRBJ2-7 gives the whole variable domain EPEVTQTPSHQVTQMGQEVILRCVPISNHLYFYWYRQILGQKVEFLVSFYNNEISEKSEIFDDQFSVERPDGSNFTLKIRSTKLEDSAMYFCASSEAGRGLRYEQYFGPGTRLTVT.

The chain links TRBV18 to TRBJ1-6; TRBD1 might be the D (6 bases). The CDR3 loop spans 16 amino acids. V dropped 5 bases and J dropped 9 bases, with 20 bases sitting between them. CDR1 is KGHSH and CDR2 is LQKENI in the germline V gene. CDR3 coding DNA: TGTGCCAGCTCAGCTTCCTGGACAGCCGATGGTTCACCCCTCCACTTT. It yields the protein CASSASWTADGSPLHF. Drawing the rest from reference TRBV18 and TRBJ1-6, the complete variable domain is NAGVMQNPRHLVRRRGQEARLRCSPMKGHSHVYWYRQLPEEGLKFMVYLQKENIIDESGMPKERFSAEFPKEGPSILRIQQVVRGDSAAYFCASSASWTADGSPLHFGNGTRLTVT.

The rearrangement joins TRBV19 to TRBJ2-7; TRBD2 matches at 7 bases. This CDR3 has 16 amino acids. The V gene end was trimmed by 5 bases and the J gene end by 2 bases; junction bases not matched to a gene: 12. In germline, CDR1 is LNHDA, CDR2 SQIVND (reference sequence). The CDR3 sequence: CASSAREAPRPYEQYF. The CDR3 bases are TGTGCCAGTAGTGCACGGGAGGCCCCAAGACCCTACGAGCAGTACTTC.